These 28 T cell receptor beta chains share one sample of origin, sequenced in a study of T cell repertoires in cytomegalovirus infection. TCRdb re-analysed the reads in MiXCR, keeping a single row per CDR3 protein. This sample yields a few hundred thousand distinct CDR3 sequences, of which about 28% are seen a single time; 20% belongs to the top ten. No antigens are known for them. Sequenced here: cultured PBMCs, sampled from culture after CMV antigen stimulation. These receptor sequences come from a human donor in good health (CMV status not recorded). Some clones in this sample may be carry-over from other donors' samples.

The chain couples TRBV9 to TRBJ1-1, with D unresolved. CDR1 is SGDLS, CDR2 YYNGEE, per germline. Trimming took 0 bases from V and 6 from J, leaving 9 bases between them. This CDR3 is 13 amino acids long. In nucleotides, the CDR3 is TGTGCCAGCAGCGTAGAAAGAAACTCTGAAGCTTTCTTT. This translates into CASSVERNSEAFF.

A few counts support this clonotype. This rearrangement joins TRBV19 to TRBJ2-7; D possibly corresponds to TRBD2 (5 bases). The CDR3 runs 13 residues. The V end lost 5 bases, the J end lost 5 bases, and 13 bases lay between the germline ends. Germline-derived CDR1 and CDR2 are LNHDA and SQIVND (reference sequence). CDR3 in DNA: TGTGCCAGTAGTCCCAGACTACACCACGAGCAGTACTTC. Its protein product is CASSPRLHHEQYF.

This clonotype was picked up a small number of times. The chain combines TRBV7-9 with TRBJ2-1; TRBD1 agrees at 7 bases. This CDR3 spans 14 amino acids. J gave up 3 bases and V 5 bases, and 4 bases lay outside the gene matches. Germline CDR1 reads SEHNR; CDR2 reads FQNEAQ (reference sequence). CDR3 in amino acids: CASSDRVIYNEQFF. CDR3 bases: TGTGCCAGCAGCGACAGGGTCATCTACAATGAGCAGTTCTTC.

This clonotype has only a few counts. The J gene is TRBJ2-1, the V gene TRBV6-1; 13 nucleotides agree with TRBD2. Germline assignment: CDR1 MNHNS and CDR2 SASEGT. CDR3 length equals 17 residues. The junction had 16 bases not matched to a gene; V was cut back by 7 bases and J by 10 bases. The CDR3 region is CASTNPGLAGRGGEQFF. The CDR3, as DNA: TGTGCCAGCACCAACCCGGGACTAGCGGGACGTGGAGGCGAGCAGTTCTTC.

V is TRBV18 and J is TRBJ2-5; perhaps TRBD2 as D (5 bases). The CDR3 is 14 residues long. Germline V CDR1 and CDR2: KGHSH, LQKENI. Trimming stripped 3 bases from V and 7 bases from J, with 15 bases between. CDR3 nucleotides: TGTGCCAGCTCACCCCCTCTGACCAGCGGGACCCAGTACTTC. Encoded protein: CASSPPLTSGTQYF. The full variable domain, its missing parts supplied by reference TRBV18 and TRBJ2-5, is NAGVMQNPRHLVRRRGQEARLRCSPMKGHSHVYWYRQLPEEGLKFMVYLQKENIIDESGMPKERFSAEFPKEGPSILRIQQVVRGDSAAYFCASSPPLTSGTQYFGPGTRLLVL.

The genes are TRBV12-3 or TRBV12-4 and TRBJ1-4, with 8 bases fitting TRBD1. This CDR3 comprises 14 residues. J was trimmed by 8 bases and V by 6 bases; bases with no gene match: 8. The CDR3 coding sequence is TGTGCCAGCAGGTCCCAGGGGGCTGTGGAAAAACTGTTTTTT. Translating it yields CASRSQGAVEKLFF.

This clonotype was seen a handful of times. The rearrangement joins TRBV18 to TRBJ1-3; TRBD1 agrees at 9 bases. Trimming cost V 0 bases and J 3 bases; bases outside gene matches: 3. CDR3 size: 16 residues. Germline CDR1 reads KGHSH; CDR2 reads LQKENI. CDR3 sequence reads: CASSPPGTGYGNTIYF. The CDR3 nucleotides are TGTGCCAGCTCACCACCGGGGACAGGGTATGGAAACACCATATATTTT.

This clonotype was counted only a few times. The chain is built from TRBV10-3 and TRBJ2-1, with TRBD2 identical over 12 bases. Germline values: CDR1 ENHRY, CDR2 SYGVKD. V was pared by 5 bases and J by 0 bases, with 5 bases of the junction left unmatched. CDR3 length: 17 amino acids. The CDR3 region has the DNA TGTGCCATCAGTCTTTCGACTAGCGGGAGCTCCTACAATGAGCAGTTCTTC. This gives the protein CAISLSTSGSSYNEQFF.

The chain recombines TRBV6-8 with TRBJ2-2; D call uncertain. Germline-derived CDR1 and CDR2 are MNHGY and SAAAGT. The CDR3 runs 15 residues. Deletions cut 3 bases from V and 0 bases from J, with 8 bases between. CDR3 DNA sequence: TGTGCCAGCAGTTATATACAGACGAACACCGGGGAGCTGTTTTTT. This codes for CASSYIQTNTGELFF.

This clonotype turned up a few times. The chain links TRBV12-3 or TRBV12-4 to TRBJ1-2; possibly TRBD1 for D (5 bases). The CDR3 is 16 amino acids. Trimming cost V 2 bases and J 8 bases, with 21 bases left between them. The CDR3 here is CASSLTAGGRARGYTF. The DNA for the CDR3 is TGTGCCAGCAGTTTAACGGCGGGAGGCAGGGCGAGAGGCTACACCTTC.

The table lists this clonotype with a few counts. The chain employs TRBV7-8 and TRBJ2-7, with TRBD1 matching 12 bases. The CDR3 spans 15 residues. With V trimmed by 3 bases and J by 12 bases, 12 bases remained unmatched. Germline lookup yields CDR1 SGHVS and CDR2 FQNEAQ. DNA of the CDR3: TGTGCCAGCAGCTTTCGGGCGGGACAGGGGGCCAGGTCGTACTTC. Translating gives CASSFRAGQGARSYF.

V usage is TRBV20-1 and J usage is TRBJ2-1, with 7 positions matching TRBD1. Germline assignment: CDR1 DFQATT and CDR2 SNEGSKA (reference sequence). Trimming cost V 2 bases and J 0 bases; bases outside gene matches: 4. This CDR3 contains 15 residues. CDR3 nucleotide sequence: TGCAGTGCTAGAACGGACAGGAGCTCCTACAATGAGCAGTTCTTC. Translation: CSARTDRSSYNEQFF.

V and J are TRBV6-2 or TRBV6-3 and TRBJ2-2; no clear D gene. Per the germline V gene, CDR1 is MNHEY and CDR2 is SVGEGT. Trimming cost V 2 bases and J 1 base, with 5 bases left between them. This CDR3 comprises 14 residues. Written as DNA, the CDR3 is TGTGCCAGCAGTTACCCGGAGAACACCGGGGAGCTGTTTTTT. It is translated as CASSYPENTGELFF.

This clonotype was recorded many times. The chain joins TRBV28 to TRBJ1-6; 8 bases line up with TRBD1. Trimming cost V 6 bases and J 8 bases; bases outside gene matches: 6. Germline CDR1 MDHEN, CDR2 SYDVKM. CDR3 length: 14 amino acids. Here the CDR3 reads CASSPGQVHSPLHF. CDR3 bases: TGTGCCAGCAGCCCGGGACAGGTTCATTCACCCCTCCACTTT.

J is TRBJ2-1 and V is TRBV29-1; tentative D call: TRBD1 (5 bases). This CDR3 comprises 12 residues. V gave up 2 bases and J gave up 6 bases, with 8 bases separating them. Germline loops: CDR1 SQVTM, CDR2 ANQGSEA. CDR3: CSVEYRGNEQFF. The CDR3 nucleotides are TGCAGCGTTGAATATAGGGGCAATGAGCAGTTCTTC.

The CDR3 reads CASSLARIDEAFF. The CDR3 DNA follows: TGTGCCAGCAGCTTGGCAAGGATAGATGAAGCTTTCTTT. V and J are TRBV11-2 and TRBJ1-1; D ambiguous. Germline values: CDR1 SGHAT, CDR2 FQNNGV. Trimming took 3 bases from V and 7 from J, leaving 12 bases between them. There are 13 residues in the CDR3.

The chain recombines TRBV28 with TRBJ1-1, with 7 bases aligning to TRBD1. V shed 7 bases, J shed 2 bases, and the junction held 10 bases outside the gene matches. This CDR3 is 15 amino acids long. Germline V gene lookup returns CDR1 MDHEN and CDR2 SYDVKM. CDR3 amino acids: CASTLGGVGNTEAFF. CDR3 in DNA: TGTGCCAGCACCCTAGGGGGCGTTGGAAACACTGAAGCTTTCTTT.

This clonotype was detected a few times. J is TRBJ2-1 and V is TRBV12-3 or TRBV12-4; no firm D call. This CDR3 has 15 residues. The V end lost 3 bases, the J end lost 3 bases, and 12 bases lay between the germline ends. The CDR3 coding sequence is TGTGCCAGCAGTTTCGTCAGAAAACACTACAATGAGCAGTTCTTC. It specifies CASSFVRKHYNEQFF.

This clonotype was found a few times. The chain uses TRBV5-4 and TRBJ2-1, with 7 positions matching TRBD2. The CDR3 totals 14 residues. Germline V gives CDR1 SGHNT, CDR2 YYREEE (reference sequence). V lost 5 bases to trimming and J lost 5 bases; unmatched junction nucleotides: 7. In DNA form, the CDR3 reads TGTGCCAGCAGAAGGCCTAGCGGAAACAATGAGCAGTTCTTC. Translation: CASRRPSGNNEQFF.

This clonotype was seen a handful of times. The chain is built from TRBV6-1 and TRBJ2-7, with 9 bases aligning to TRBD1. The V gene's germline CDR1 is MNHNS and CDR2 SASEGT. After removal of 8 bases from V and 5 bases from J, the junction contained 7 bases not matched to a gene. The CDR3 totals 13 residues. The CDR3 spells CASHRDRVDEQYF. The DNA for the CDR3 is TGTGCCAGCCACCGGGACAGGGTCGACGAGCAGTACTTC.

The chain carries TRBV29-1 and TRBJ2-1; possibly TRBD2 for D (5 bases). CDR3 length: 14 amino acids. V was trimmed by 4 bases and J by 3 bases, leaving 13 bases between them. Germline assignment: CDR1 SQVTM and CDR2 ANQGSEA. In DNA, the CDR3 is TGCAGCGTTGTAAGGGAGTACTACTACAATGAGCAGTTCTTC. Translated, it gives CSVVREYYYNEQFF.

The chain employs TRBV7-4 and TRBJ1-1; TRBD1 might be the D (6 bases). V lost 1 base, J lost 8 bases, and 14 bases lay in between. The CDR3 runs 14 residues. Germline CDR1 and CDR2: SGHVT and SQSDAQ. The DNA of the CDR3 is TGTGCCAGCAGCTTAGAAGGGGGGCCTGGCGAAGCTTTCTTT. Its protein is CASSLEGGPGEAFF.

The CDR3 sequence is CASSLHGQGGYGYTF. The CDR3 DNA follows: TGTGCCAGCAGCTTACATGGACAGGGAGGCTATGGCTACACCTTC. The V call is TRBV7-2, the J call TRBJ1-2, with 8 bases lining up with TRBD1. Germline CDR1 reads SGHTA; CDR2 reads FQGNSA. V dropped 2 bases and J dropped 4; count of bases not matched to a gene: 6. There are 15 residues in the CDR3. The variable domain in full, with the rest retrieved from reference TRBV7-2 and TRBJ1-2, is GAGVSQSPSNKVTEKGKDVELRCDPISGHTALYWYRQSLGQGLEFLIYFQGNSAPDKSGLPSDRFSAERTGGSVSTLTIQRTQQEDSAVYLCASSLHGQGGYGYTFGSGTRLTVV.

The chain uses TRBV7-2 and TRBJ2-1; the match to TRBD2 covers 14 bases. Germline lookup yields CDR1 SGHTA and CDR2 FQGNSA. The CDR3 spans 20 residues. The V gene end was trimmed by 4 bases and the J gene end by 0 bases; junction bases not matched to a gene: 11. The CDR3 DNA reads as TGTGCCAGCAGCTCGGCCCCGGGACTAGCGGGAGTCAGCTCCTACAATGAGCAGTTCTTC. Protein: CASSSAPGLAGVSSYNEQFF. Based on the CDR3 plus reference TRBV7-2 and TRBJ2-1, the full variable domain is GAGVSQSPSNKVTEKGKDVELRCDPISGHTALYWYRQSLGQGLEFLIYFQGNSAPDKSGLPSDRFSAERTGGSVSTLTIQRTQQEDSAVYLCASSSAPGLAGVSSYNEQFFGPGTRLTVL.

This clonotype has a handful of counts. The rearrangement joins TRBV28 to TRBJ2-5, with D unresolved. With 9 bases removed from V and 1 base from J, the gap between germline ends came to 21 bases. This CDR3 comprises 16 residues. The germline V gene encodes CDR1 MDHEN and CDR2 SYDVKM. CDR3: CASSSVGQDLQETQYF. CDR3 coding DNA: TGTGCCAGTTCGAGTGTGGGCCAGGACCTCCAAGAGACCCAGTACTTC.

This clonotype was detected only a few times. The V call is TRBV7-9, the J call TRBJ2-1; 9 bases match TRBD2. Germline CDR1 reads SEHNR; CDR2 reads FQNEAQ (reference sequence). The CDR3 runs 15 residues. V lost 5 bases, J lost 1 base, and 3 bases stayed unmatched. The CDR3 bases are TGTGCCAGCAGCCAGACTAGCGGTTCCTACAATGAGCAGTTCTTC. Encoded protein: CASSQTSGSYNEQFF. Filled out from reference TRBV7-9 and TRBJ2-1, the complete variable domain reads DTGVSQNPRHKITKRGQNVTFRCDPISEHNRLYWYRQTLGQGPEFLTYFQNEAQLEKSRLLSDRFSAERPKGSFSTLEIQRTEQGDSAMYLCASSQTSGSYNEQFFGPGTRLTVL.

The chain's CDR3 is CSARSQMDQPQHF. CDR3 DNA: TGCAGTGCTAGAAGTCAGATGGATCAGCCCCAGCATTTT. The V gene is TRBV20-1, the J gene TRBJ1-5; no firm D call. The CDR3 has 13 residues. CDR1 is DFQATT and CDR2 is SNEGSKA in the germline V gene (reference sequence). Between the trimmed V and J ends, which lost 2 bases and 5 bases, there was a span of 10 bases.

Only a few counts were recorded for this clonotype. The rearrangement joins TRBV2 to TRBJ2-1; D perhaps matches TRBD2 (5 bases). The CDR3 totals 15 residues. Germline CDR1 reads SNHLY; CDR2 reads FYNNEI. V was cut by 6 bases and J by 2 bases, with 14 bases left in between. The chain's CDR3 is CASSPRAGTYNEQFF. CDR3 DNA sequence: TGTGCCAGCAGCCCGAGGGCGGGTACCTACAATGAGCAGTTCTTC.